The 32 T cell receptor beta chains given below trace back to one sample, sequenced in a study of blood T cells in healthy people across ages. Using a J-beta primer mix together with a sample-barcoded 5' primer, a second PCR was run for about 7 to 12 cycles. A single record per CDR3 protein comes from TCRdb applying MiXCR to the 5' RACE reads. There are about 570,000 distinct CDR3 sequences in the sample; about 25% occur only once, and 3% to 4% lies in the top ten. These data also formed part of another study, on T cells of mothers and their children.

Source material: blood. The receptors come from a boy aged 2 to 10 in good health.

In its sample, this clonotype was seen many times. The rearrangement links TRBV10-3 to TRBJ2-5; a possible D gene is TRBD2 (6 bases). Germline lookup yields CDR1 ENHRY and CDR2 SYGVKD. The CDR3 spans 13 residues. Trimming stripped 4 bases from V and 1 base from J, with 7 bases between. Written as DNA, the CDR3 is TGTGCCATCAGTGGGGGACTCCAAGAGACCCAGTACTTC. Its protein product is CAISGGLQETQYF.

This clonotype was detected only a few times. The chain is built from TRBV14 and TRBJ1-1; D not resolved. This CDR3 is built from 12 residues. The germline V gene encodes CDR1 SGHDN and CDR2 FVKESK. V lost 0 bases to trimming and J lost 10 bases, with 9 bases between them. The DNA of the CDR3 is TGTGCCAGCAGCCAAGATGTTTCGGGAGCTTTCTTT. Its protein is CASSQDVSGAFF.

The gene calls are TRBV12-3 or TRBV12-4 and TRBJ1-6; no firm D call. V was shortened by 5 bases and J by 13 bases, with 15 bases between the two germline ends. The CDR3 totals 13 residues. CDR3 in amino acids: CASSLGYGEPLHF. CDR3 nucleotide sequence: TGTGCCAGCAGTCTCGGGTACGGGGAGCCCCTCCACTTT.

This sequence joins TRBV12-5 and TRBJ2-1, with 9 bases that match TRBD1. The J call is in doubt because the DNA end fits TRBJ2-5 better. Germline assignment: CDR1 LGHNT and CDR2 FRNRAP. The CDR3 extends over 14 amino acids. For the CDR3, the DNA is TGTGCTAGTGGTTTGCGGGACAGGGAAGAGACCCAGTACTTC. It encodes CASGLRDREETQYF.

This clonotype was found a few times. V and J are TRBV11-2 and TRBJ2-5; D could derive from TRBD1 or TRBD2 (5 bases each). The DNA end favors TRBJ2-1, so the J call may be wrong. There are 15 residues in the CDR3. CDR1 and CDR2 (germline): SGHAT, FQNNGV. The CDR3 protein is CASSLNSGPYNEQFF. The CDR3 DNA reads TGTGCCAGCAGCTTAAATTCGGGGCCCTACAATGAGCAGTTCTTC.

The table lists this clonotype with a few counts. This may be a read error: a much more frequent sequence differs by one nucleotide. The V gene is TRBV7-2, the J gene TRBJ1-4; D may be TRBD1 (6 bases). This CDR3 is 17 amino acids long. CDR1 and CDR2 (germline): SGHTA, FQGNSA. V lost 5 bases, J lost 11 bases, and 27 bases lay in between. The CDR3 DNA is TGTGCCAGCAGCCCAAAGGGGGGGGCTCTCGGGTCGGCGAAACTGTTTTTT. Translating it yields CASSPKGGALGSAKLFF.

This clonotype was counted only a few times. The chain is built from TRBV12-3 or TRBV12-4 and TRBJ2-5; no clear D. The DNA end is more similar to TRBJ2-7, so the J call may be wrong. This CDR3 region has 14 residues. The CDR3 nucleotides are TGTGCCAGCAGTTTTAGACATCCCGGTTACGAGCAGTACTTC. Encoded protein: CASSFRHPGYEQYF.

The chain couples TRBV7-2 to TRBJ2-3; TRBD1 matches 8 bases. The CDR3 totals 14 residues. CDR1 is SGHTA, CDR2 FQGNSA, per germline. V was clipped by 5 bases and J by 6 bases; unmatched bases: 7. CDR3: CASSPRTGSDTQYF. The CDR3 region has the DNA TGTGCCAGCAGCCCAAGGACAGGGTCGGATACGCAGTATTTT.

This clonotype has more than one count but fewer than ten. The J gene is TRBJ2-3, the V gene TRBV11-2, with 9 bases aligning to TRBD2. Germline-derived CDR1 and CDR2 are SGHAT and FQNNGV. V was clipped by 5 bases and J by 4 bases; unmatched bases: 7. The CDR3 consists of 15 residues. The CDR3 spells CASSARGGGADTQYF. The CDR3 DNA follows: TGTGCCAGCAGCGCGCGGGGGGGCGGTGCAGATACGCAGTATTTT.

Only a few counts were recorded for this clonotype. The CDR3 here is CASSQGLFRARKGAYEQYF. The CDR3 DNA reads TGCGCCAGCAGCCAAGGGTTGTTTAGGGCCAGAAAAGGGGCCTACGAGCAGTACTTC. V is TRBV4-1 and J is TRBJ2-7, with D perhaps TRBD1 (5 bases). The V end lost 1 base, the J end lost 2 bases, and 24 bases lay between the germline ends. Germline loops: CDR1 MGHRA, CDR2 YSYEKL. This CDR3 is built from 19 residues.

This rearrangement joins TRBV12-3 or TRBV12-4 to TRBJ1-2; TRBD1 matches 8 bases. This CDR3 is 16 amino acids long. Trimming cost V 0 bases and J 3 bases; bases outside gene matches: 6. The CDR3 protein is CASSLAAGGKDYGYTF. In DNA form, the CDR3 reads TGTGCCAGCAGTTTAGCTGCAGGGGGCAAGGACTATGGCTACACCTTC.

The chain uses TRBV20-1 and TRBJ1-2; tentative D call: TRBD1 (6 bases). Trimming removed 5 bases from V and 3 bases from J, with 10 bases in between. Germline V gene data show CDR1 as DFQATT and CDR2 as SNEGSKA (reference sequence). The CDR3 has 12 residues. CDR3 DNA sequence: TGCAGTGCTCGGGGGGCCCACTATGGCTACACCTTC. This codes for CSARGAHYGYTF.

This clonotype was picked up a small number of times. DNA of the CDR3: TGTGCCAGCAGCGCCCTAGGACCATTAGCCAAAAACATTCAGTACTTC. Amino acid sequence: CASSALGPLAKNIQYF. This chain uses TRBV6-2 or TRBV6-3 with TRBJ2-4; no definite D call. The germline V gene has CDR1 MNHEY and CDR2 SVGEGT. CDR3 size: 16 residues. The V end lost 6 bases, the J end lost 0 bases, and 15 bases lay between the germline ends.

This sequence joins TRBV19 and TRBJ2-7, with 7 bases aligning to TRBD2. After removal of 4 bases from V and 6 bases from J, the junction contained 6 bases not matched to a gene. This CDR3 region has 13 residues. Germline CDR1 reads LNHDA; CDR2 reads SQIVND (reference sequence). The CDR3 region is CASSKGASGEQYF. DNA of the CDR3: TGTGCCAGTAGTAAGGGTGCTAGCGGCGAGCAGTACTTC.

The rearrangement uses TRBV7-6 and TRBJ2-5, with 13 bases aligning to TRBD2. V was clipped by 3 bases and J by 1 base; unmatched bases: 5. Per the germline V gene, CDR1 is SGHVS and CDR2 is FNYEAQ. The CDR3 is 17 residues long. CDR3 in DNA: TGTGCCAGCAGCTTGGGGACTAGCGGGATCCTCCAAGAGACCCAGTACTTC. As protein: CASSLGTSGILQETQYF.

CDR3 bases: TGCAGCGTTGCCTGGGGGGGGTTCTACGAGCAGTACTTC. It is translated as CSVAWGGFYEQYF. This chain links TRBV29-1 with TRBJ2-5, with 7 bases that match TRBD2. The DNA end favors TRBJ2-7, so the J call may be wrong. The CDR3 extends over 13 amino acids. Germline CDR1 and CDR2: SQVTM and ANQGSEA.

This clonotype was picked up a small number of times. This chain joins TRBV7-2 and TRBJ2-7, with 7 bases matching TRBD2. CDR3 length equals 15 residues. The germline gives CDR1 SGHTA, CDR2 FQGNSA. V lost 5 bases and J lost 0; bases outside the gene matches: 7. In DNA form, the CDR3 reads TGTGCCAGCAGCATACTAGCGAGTAGCTCCTACGAGCAGTACTTC. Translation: CASSILASSSYEQYF.

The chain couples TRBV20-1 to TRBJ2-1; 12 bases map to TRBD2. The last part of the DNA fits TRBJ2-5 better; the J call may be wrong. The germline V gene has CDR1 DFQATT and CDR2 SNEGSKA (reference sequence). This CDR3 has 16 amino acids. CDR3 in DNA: TGCAGTGCTCCCCGGCTAGCGGGGGGGCCGAGGGAGACCCAGTACTTC. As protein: CSAPRLAGGPRETQYF.

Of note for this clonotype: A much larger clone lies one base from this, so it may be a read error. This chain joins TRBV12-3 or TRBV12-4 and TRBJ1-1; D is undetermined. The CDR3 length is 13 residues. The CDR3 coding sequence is TGTGCCAGCAGTTTTGACGTGAACGCTGAAGCTTTCTTT. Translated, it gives CASSFDVNAEAFF.

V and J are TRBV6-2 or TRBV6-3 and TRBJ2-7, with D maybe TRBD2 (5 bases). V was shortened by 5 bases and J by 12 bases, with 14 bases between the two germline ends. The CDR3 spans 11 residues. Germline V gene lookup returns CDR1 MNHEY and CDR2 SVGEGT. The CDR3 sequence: CASSRTEGLYF. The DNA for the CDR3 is TGTGCCAGCAGTCGGACTGAAGGGCTGTACTTC.

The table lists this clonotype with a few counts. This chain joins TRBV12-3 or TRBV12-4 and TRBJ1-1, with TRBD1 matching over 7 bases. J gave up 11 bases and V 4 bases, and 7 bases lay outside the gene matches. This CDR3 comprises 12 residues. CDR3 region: CASSSQGNEAFF. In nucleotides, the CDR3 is TGTGCCAGCAGTTCACAGGGGAATGAGGCTTTCTTT.

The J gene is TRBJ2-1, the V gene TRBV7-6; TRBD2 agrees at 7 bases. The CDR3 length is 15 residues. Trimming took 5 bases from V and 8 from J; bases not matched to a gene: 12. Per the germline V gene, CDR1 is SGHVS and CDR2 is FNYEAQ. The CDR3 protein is CASSPAGTNGYEQFF. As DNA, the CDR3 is TGTGCCAGCAGCCCGGCCGGGACTAACGGGTATGAGCAGTTCTTC.

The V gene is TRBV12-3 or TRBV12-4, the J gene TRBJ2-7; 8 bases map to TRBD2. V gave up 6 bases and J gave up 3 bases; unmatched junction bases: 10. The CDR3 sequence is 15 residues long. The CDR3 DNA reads TGTGCCAGCAGCCTAACAAGCGGGAGTAACTACGAGCAGTACTTC. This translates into CASSLTSGSNYEQYF.

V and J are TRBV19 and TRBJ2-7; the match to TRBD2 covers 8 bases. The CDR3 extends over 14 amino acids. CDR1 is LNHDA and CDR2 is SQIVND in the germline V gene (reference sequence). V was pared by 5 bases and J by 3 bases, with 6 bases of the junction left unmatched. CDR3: CASSPGLGNYEQYF. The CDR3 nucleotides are TGTGCCAGTAGTCCGGGACTAGGGAACTACGAGCAGTACTTC.

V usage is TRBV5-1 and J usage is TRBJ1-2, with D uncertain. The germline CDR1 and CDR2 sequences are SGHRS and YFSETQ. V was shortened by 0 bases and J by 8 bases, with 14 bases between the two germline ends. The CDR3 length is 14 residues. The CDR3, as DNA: TGCGCCAGCAGCTTGGAGTTCGGGTTGGGGGGCTACACCTTC. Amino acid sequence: CASSLEFGLGGYTF.

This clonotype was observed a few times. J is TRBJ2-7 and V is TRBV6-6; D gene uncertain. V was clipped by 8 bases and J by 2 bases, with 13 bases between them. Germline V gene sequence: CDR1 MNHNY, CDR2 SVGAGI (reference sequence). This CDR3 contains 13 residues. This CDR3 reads CASLGLPTYEQYF. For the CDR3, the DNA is TGTGCCAGCCTAGGGTTGCCGACCTACGAGCAGTACTTC.

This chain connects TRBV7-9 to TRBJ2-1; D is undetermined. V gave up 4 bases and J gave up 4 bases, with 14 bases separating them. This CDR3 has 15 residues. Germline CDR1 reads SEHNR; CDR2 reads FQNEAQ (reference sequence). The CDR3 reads CASSSTSTDYNEQFF. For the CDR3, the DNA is TGTGCCAGCAGCTCAACCTCCACCGATTACAATGAGCAGTTCTTC.

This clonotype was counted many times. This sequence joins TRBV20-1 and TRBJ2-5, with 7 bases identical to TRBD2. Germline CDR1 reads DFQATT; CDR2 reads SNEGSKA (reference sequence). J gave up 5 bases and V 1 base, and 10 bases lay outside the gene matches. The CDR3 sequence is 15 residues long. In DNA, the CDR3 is TGCAGTGCTAGAGGGACGCGCGGGAGTCAGGAGACCCAGTACTTC. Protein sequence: CSARGTRGSQETQYF.

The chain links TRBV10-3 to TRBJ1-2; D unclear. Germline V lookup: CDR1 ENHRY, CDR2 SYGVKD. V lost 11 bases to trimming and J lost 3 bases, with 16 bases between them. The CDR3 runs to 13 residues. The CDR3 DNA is TGTGCCGTTAACCGGGCGAGTGACTATGGCTACACCTTC. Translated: CAVNRASDYGYTF.

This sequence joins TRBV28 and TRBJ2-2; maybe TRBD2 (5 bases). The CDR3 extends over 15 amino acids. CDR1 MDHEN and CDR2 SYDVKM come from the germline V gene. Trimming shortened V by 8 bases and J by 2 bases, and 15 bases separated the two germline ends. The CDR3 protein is CASAFKRQNTGELFF. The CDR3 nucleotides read TGTGCCAGCGCCTTTAAGCGGCAAAACACCGGGGAGCTGTTTTTT.

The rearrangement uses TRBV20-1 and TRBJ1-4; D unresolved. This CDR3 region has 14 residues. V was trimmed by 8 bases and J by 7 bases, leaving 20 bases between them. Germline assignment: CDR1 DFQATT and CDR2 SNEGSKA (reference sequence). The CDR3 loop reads CSPSSGFSGEKLFF. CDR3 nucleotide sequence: TGCAGTCCGAGTTCGGGATTTTCCGGTGAAAAACTGTTTTTT.

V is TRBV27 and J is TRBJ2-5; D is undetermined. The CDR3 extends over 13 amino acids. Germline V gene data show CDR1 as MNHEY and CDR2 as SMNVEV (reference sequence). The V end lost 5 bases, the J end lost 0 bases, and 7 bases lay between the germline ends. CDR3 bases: TGTGCCAGCAGTACCCTCTACCAAGAGACCCAGTACTTC. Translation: CASSTLYQETQYF.